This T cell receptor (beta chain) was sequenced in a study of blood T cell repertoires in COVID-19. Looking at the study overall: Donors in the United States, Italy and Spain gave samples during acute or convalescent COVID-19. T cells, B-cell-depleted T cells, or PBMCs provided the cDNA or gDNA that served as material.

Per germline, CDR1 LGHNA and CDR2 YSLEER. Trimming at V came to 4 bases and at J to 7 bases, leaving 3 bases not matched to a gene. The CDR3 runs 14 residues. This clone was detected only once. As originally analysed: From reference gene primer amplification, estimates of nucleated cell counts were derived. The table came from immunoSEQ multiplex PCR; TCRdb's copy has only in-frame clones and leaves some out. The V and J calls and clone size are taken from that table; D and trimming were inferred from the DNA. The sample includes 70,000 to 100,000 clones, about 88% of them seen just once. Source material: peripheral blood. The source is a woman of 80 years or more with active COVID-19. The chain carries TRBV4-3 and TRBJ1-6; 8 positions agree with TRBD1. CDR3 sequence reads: CASSPGQENSPLHF. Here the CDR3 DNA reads TGCGCCAGCAGCCCGGGACAGGAGAATTCACCCCTCCACTTT.